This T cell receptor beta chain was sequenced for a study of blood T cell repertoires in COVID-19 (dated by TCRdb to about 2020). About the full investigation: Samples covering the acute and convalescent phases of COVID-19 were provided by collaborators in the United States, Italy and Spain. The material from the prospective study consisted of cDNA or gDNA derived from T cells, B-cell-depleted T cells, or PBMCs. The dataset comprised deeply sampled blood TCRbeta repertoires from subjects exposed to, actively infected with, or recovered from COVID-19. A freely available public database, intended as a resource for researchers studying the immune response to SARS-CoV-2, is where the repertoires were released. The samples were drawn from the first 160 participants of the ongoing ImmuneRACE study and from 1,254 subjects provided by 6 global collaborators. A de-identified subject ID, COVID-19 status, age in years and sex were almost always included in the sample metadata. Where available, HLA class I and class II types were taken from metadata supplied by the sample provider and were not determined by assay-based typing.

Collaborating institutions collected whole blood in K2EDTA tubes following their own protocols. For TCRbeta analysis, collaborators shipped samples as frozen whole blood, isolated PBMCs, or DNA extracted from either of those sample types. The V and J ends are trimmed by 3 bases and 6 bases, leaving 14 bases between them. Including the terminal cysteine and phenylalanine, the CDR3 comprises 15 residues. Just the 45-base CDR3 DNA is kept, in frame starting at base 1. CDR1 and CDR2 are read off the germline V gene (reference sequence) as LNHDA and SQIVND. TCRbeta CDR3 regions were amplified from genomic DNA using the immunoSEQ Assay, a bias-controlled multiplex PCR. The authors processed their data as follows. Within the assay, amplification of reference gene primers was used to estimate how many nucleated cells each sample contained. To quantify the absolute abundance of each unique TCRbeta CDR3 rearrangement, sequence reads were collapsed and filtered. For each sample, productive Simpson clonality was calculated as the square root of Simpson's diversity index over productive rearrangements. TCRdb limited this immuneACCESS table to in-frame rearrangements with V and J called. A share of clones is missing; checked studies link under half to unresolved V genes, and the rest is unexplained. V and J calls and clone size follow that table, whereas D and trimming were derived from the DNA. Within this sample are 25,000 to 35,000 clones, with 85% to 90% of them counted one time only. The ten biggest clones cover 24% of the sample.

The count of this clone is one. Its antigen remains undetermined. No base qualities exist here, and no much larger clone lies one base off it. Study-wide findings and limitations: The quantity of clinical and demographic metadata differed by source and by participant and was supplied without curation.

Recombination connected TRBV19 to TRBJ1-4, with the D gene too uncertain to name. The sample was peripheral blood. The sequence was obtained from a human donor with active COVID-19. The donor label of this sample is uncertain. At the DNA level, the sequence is TGTGCCAGTAGTATTTCTGGAGGAGGAGATGAAAAACTGTTTTTT. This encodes CASSISGGGDEKLFF.